The 11 T cell receptor beta chains below all came from one sample that was sequenced in a study of T cell responses to AZD1222 COVID-19 vaccine. TCRdb's copy holds only in-frame clones and misses some; the assay was immunoSEQ multiplex PCR. The data hold 95,000 to 150,000 clones, with roughly nine tenths observed a single time. Specimen: peripheral blood, collected on day 0 of AZD1222 vaccination. The receptors were sampled from an adult in good health.

The chain combines TRBV7-6 with TRBJ2-3; D uncertain. CDR1 and CDR2 from the germline V gene are SGHVS and FNYEAQ. This CDR3 is built from 12 residues. Trimming left V 4 bases short and J 0 bases short, with 2 bases between. The CDR3 sequence: CASSSSTDTQYF. CDR3 nucleotide sequence: TGTGCCAGCAGCTCTAGCACAGATACGCAGTATTTT.

The chain couples TRBV2 to TRBJ1-1; possible D gene TRBD1, 5 bases. The CDR3 runs to 13 residues. Germline CDR1 and CDR2: SNHLY and FYNNEI. Trimming stripped 11 bases from V and 9 bases from J, with 22 bases between. The CDR3 DNA reads TGTGCCGTTAGAGACCGGGACGCCATTCAAGCTTTCTTT. It codes for CAVRDRDAIQAFF.

The chain carries TRBV30 and TRBJ1-1; D not certain. The CDR3 runs 15 residues. Germline assignment: CDR1 GTSNPN and CDR2 SVGIG (reference sequence). The V end was cut by 1 base, the J end by 2 bases, with 14 bases between. The CDR3 sequence is CAWSASLAVNTEAFF. The CDR3 nucleotides read TGTGCCTGGAGTGCCTCACTGGCCGTAAACACTGAAGCTTTCTTT. Complete variable domain (other parts from reference TRBV30 and TRBJ1-1): SQTIHQWPATLVQPVGSPLSLECTVEGTSNPNLYWYRQAAGRGLQLLFYSVGIGQISSEVPQNLSASRPQDRQFILSSKKLLLSDSGFYLCAWSASLAVNTEAFFGQGTRLTVV.

The chain employs TRBV27 and TRBJ1-1, with D perhaps matching TRBD1 (5 bases). The CDR3 has 15 residues. Trimming cost V 8 bases and J 1 base, with 17 bases left between them. Germline CDR1 reads MNHEY; CDR2 reads SMNVEV (reference sequence). The CDR3 reads CASRRDLVTNTEAFF. The DNA for the CDR3 is TGTGCCAGCCGCCGGGACCTCGTGACGAACACTGAAGCTTTCTTT.

This chain links TRBV29-1 with TRBJ2-3; D is possibly TRBD2 (5 bases). The germline CDR1 and CDR2 sequences are SQVTM and ANQGSEA. V was shortened by 8 bases and J by 3 bases, with 9 bases between the two germline ends. The CDR3 spans 11 residues. DNA of the CDR3: TGCAGCATCCGGGATACAGATACGCAGTATTTT. Protein: CSIRDTDTQYF.

This sequence joins TRBV2 and TRBJ1-5; D remains ambiguous. Trimming removed 6 bases at V and 0 bases at J, with 9 bases between. The germline gives CDR1 SNHLY, CDR2 FYNNEI. The CDR3 runs to 14 residues. CDR3 region: CASSYDGSNQPQHF. In DNA form, the CDR3 reads TGTGCCAGCAGCTATGACGGTAGCAATCAGCCCCAGCATTTT.

The V and J genes are TRBV9 and TRBJ1-2; D may be TRBD1 (5 bases). The V end lost 4 bases, the J end lost 0 bases, and 13 bases lay between the germline ends. CDR1 SGDLS and CDR2 YYNGEE come from the germline V gene. This CDR3 is built from 15 residues. Here the CDR3 reads CASSFRDGPNYGYTF. The CDR3 coding sequence is TGTGCCAGCAGCTTCCGGGACGGACCTAACTATGGCTACACCTTC.

V is TRBV14 and J is TRBJ1-1; weak D call: TRBD1 (6 bases). Germline assignment: CDR1 SGHDN and CDR2 FVKESK. V lost 1 base to trimming and J lost 3 bases, with 21 bases between them. CDR3 length equals 18 residues. The CDR3 coding sequence is TGTGCCAGCAGCCAAGGGGGAGGCAGGGGACGTGCGGACACTGAAGCTTTCTTT. It is translated as CASSQGGGRGRADTEAFF.

Comment on this clone: Other DNA sequences in this specimen translate into the identical CDR3. The chain links TRBV6-1 to TRBJ2-7, with D perhaps being TRBD1 or TRBD2 (5 bases each). Per germline, CDR1 MNHNS and CDR2 SASEGT. CDR3 length: 14 residues. The germline V and J ends were trimmed by 3 bases and 6 bases, with 15 bases remaining between them. The CDR3 sequence: CASSEQGPRGEQYF. In DNA, the CDR3 is TGTGCCAGCAGTGAGCAAGGCCCGAGGGGCGAGCAGTACTTC.

The V and J genes are TRBV7-2 and TRBJ2-1; D may be TRBD2 (5 bases). The CDR3 consists of 14 residues. Germline V CDR1 and CDR2: SGHTA, FQGNSA. Trimming stripped 5 bases from V and 5 bases from J, with 13 bases between. The CDR3 protein is CASSHRRLNNEQFF. The CDR3 region has the DNA TGTGCCAGCAGCCATAGGAGGCTAAACAATGAGCAGTTCTTC. The entire variable domain, with the rest obtained from reference TRBV7-2 and TRBJ2-1, is as follows: GAGVSQSPSNKVTEKGKDVELRCDPISGHTALYWYRQSLGQGLEFLIYFQGNSAPDKSGLPSDRFSAERTGGSVSTLTIQRTQQEDSAVYLCASSHRRLNNEQFFGPGTRLTVL.

This rearrangement joins TRBV5-4 to TRBJ2-3; 7 nucleotides align to TRBD2. Germline V CDR1 and CDR2: SGHNT, YYREEE (reference sequence). The CDR3 is made up of 15 amino acids. The V gene end was trimmed by 4 bases and the J gene end by 2 bases; junction bases not matched to a gene: 7. The CDR3 DNA sequence: TGTGCCAGCAGCCCGCAGACTAGCCTCACAGATACGCAGTATTTT. Its protein product is CASSPQTSLTDTQYF. The full variable domain, in which reference TRBV5-4 and TRBJ2-3 provide the parts outside the CDR3, is ETGVTQSPTHLIKTRGQQVTLRCSSQSGHNTVSWYQQALGQGPQFIFQYYREEENGRGNFPPRFSGLQFPNYSSELNVNALELDDSALYLCASSPQTSLTDTQYFGPGTRLTVL.